These T cell receptor beta chains were read from a single sample in a study of T cell responses to AZD1222 COVID-19 vaccine. TCRdb's table, derived via immunoSEQ multiplex PCR, lists solely in-frame clones and lacks some. The profile shows about 160,000 clones, approximately 90% of them singletons. Sequencing was performed on peripheral blood, taken on day 0 of MenACWY control vaccination. The receptors come from an adult in good health. CDR3s include the opening cysteine and the closing phenylalanine or tryptophan. Each record gives: D gene, clone size, J gene, V gene, CDR3 length, CDR3 protein, CDR3 DNA. The D gene is left open where the match is weak. Rows give clone size only sometimes, using once, few, many, or a class for an expanded clone.

. | . | TRBJ1-1 | TRBV7-9 | 16 | CASSKYDGGMNTEAFF | TGTGCCAGCAGCAAGTATGATGGGGGGATGAACACTGAAGCTTTCTTT
. | . | TRBJ2-3 | TRBV6-4 | 14 | CASSKTLTTDTQYF | TGTGCCAGCAGTAAAACCCTAACCACAGATACGCAGTATTTT
. | . | TRBJ1-1 | TRBV10-1 | 14 | CASSRSGKDTEAFF | TGCGCCAGCAGTCGGTCGGGGAAGGACACTGAAGCTTTCTTT
TRBD2 | . | TRBJ2-2 | TRBV5-1 | 15 | CASSLAASGTGELFF | TGCGCCAGCAGCTTGGCAGCTAGCGGCACCGGGGAGCTGTTTTTT
TRBD1 | . | TRBJ2-7 | TRBV28 | 17 | CASSPLRQGPLGDEQYF | TGTGCCAGCAGCCCCTTGCGACAGGGTCCCCTTGGGGACGAGCAGTACTTC
TRBD1 | . | TRBJ1-1 | TRBV19 | 15 | CASSVNQAGGTEAFF | TGTGCCAGTAGTGTCAACCAGGCAGGGGGAACTGAAGCTTTCTTT
. | . | TRBJ1-5 | TRBV24-1 | 14 | CATSLRGTGQPQHF | TGTGCCACCAGTCTTCGGGGGACGGGTCAGCCCCAGCATTTT
. | once | TRBJ1-1 | TRBV4-3 | 16 | CASSQDGGGRVTEAFF | TGCGCCAGCAGCCAAGATGGGGGGGGGCGCGTAACTGAAGCTTTCTTT
. | . | TRBJ1-1 | TRBV12-3/TRBV12-4 | 13 | CASSRTENTEAFF | TGTGCCAGCAGTCGGACGGAGAACACTGAAGCTTTCTTT
. | . | TRBJ1-1 | TRBV30 | 12 | CAWSEGGAPPFF | TGTGCCTGGAGTGAGGGCGGGGCCCCACCATTCTTT
TRBD1 | . | TRBJ1-5 | TRBV19 | 14 | CASSRGQLNLPQHF | TGTGCCAGTAGTAGGGGACAGCTAAATCTCCCCCAGCATTTT
. | . | TRBJ1-1 | TRBV10-1 | 14 | CASSTTGTGTEAFF | TGCGCCAGCAGTACCACAGGCACGGGCACTGAAGCTTTCTTT
. | . | TRBJ1-6 | TRBV14 | 15 | CASSQGQAYNSPLHF | TGTGCCAGCAGCCAAGGACAGGCCTATAATTCACCCCTCCACTTT
. | once | TRBJ2-1 | TRBV21-1 | 15 | CASSPGQKRHNEQFF | TGTGCCAGCAGTCCGGGACAGAAGAGACACAATGAGCAGTTCTTC
. | . | TRBJ2-2 | TRBV9 | 17 | CASSFPRSRPNTGELFF | TGTGCCAGCAGCTTTCCCCGGTCCCGCCCGAACACCGGGGAGCTGTTTTTT
. | once | TRBJ1-1 | TRBV5-1 | 15 | CASSSQSTGNTEAFF | TGCGCCAGCAGCTCCCAGTCCACCGGGAACACTGAAGCTTTCTTT
. | . | TRBJ1-6 | TRBV28 | 12 | CASSRDRSPLHF | TGTGCCAGCAGCAGGGACCGCTCACCCCTCCACTTT
. | . | TRBJ2-2 | TRBV7-2 | 17 | CASSSSMAPAITGELFF | TGTGCCAGCAGCTCCTCCATGGCGCCAGCGATCACCGGGGAGCTGTTTTTT
. | . | TRBJ2-7 | TRBV7-8 | 14 | CASSLRGGQFVEYF | TGTGCCAGCAGCCTAAGGGGTGGACAGTTCGTAGAGTACTTC
. | . | TRBJ2-3 | TRBV4-3 | 19 | CASSQPGHHYVSSTDTQYF | TGCGCCAGCAGCCAGCCGGGACACCATTATGTTTCTAGCACAGATACGCAGTATTTT
TRBD2 | . | TRBJ2-1 | TRBV24-1 | 16 | CATSDYSGRRGNEQFF | TGTGCCACCAGTGACTATAGCGGGAGGCGGGGCAATGAGCAGTTCTTC
. | . | TRBJ1-1 | TRBV5-1 | 13 | CASKTRGNTEAFF | TGCGCCAGCAAGACCCGGGGGAACACTGAAGCTTTCTTT
TRBD2 | few | TRBJ2-7 | TRBV7-9 | 18 | CASSFGTSGTAYRHEQYF | TGTGCCAGCAGCTTCGGGACTAGCGGGACTGCCTACCGCCACGAGCAGTACTTC
. | . | TRBJ1-2 | TRBV4-2 | 16 | CASSQDAGLSGYGYTF | TGTGCCAGCAGCCAAGACGCGGGGTTGTCTGGCTATGGCTACACCTTC
. | . | TRBJ2-2 | TRBV9 | 17 | CASSPRPDSLQSGELFF | TGTGCCAGCAGCCCCCGCCCGGACTCTCTCCAGTCCGGGGAGCTGTTTTTT
. | . | TRBJ2-1 | TRBV6-4 | 12 | CASRDYNNEQFF | TGTGCCAGCAGGGACTATAACAATGAGCAGTTCTTC
TRBD2 | . | TRBJ2-2 | TRBV9 | 16 | CASSVVSSGRSGELFF | TGTGCCAGCAGCGTAGTCTCTAGCGGGAGGTCCGGGGAGCTGTTTTTT
. | once | TRBJ2-3 | TRBV25-1 | 14 | CASSREGRTDTQYF | TGTGCCAGCAGCCGTGAGGGGCGCACAGATACGCAGTATTTT
. | . | TRBJ2-1 | TRBV28 | 11 | CASSSRREQFF | TGTGCCAGCAGTTCGAGAAGGGAGCAGTTCTTC
TRBD2 | . | TRBJ2-2 | TRBV9 | 15 | CASSVDGLAYGELFF | TGTGCCAGCAGCGTAGACGGACTAGCGTACGGGGAGCTGTTTTTT
. | . | TRBJ2-1 | TRBV10-1 | 16 | CASSESGTPGVNEQFF | TGCGCCAGCAGTGAGTCCGGGACACCTGGGGTAAATGAGCAGTTCTTC
. | . | TRBJ2-2 | TRBV11-3 | 13 | CASSLEGIGELFF | TGTGCCAGCAGCTTAGAGGGGATCGGGGAGCTGTTTTTT
. | . | TRBJ2-1 | TRBV6-5 | 15 | CASRLQLGVYNEQFF | TGTGCCAGCAGACTACAACTAGGGGTCTACAATGAGCAGTTCTTC
TRBD2 | . | TRBJ2-7 | TRBV6-5 | 14 | CASRGSGTTYEQYF | TGTGCCAGCAGAGGTAGCGGGACCACCTACGAGCAGTACTTC
TRBD2 | . | TRBJ2-3 | TRBV14 | 16 | CASSQDRTSGTDTQYF | TGTGCCAGCAGCCAAGATCGAACTAGCGGAACAGATACGCAGTATTTT
. | . | TRBJ1-5 | TRBV19 | 16 | CASSKNTGRVGQPQHF | TGTGCCAGTAGTAAAAATACAGGGAGGGTGGGGCAGCCCCAGCATTTT